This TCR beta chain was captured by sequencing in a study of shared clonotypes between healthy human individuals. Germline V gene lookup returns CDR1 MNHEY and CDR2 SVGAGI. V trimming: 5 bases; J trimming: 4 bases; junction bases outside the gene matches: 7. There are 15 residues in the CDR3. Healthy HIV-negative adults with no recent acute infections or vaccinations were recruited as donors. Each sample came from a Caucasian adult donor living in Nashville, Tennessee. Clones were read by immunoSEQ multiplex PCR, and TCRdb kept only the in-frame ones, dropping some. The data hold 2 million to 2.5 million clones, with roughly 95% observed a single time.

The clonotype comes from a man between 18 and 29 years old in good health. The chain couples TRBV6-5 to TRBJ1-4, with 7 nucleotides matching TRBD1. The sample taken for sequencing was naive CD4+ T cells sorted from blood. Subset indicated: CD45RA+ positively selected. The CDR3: CASSAEGGLNEKLFF. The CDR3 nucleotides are TGTGCCAGCAGTGCCGAAGGGGGCCTTAATGAAAAACTGTTTTTT.